The T cell receptor beta chain under discussion was sequenced for a study of radiotherapy plus CTLA-4 blockade in lung cancer. Study background: Patients showed objective responses in roughly 18% of cases, and disease control was achieved by approximately 30%.

Assay used: immunoSEQ multiplex PCR; TCRdb lists only in-frame clones, some missing. The sample carries around 80,000 clones, roughly four fifths recorded once. The CDR3 has 15 amino acids. Deletions cut 0 bases from V and 1 base from J, with 9 bases between. Germline V lookup: CDR1 SGDLS, CDR2 YYNGEE. The rearrangement joins TRBV9 to TRBJ2-3; D perhaps matches TRBD2 (5 bases). The material sequenced was peripheral blood, taken from a patient treated with radiotherapy plus ipilimumab. The TCR originated in a human donor with non-small cell lung cancer who had stable disease on radiotherapy plus ipilimumab. This CDR3 reads CASSVVLAGTDTQYF. The CDR3 DNA follows: TGTGCCAGCAGCGTAGTGCTAGCAGGCACAGATACGCAGTATTTT. The complete variable domain, with remaining parts taken from reference TRBV9 and TRBJ2-3, reads DSGVTQTPKHLITATGQRVTLRCSPRSGDLSVYWYQQSLDQGLQFLIQYYNGEERAKGNILERFSAQQFPDLHSELNLSSLELGDSALYFCASSVVLAGTDTQYFGPGTRLTVL.